This T cell receptor (beta chain) was found in a study of blood T cells in healthy people across ages. The authors ran a second PCR of about 6 to 12 cycles using a sample-barcoded 5' primer and a J-beta primer mix. TCRdb used MiXCR to reprocess the 5' RACE reads, holding one entry per CDR3 protein. The sample records about 1.8 million distinct CDR3 sequences, about 50% being singletons. Concerning this clonotype: Its antigen is not known.

The study drew donors from healthy Caucasian individuals in Russia aged about 6 to 95. Whole-study findings and limits: Per-million-T-cell TCR beta diversity fell roughly linearly with age.

Germline V gene lookup returns CDR1 SGDLS and CDR2 YYNGEE. The CDR3 consists of 16 residues. Trimming removed 0 bases at V and 8 bases at J, with 18 bases between. The rearrangement joins TRBV9 to TRBJ2-1, with no clear D. The origin of this receptor is a woman aged 40 to 55 in good health. Sample: blood. The CDR3 region has the DNA TGTGCCAGCAGCGTAGGACTGAGACCTACGTCCGATGAGCAGTTCTTC. It translates to CASSVGLRPTSDEQFF.